The 15 T cell receptor beta chains below come from one sample, sequenced in a study of blood T cell repertoires in COVID-19. TCRdb's copy holds only in-frame clones and misses some; the assay was immunoSEQ multiplex PCR. The repertoire has some 150,000 clones, approximately 82% of them found once; the top ten carry around 4.3%. Sequenced sample: PBMCs or T cells enriched from blood (not recorded which). These receptors were obtained from a woman in her forties or fifties who had recovered from COVID-19.

This chain joins TRBV4-1 and TRBJ1-1; TRBD1 is a possible D gene (5 bases). The V gene lost 1 base and the J gene lost 1 base, with 10 bases spanning the gap. Germline CDR1 and CDR2: MGHRA and YSYEKL. CDR3 length: 15 amino acids. The DNA of the CDR3 is TGCGCCAGCAGCCAAGTTTCCAGGGAGAACACTGAAGCTTTCTTT. Translated, it gives CASSQVSRENTEAFF.

The chain has TRBV28 and TRBJ1-2; perhaps TRBD1 as D (6 bases). With 6 bases removed from V and 3 bases from J, the gap between germline ends came to 11 bases. CDR1 is MDHEN and CDR2 is SYDVKM in the germline V gene. The CDR3 runs 13 residues. CDR3 region: CASRSGQYYGYTF. CDR3 DNA: TGTGCCAGCAGGTCAGGACAGTACTATGGCTACACCTTC.

The chain carries TRBV21-1 and TRBJ1-2; the table's D gene call, TRBD1, was not cross checked with the DNA. TRBV21-1 is recorded as a pseudogene. The CDR3 totals 15 residues. The CDR3 bases are TGTGCCAGCAGCAAAAACAGGGGGCTTGACTATGGCTACACCTTC. Amino acids: CASSKNRGLDYGYTF.

This clone was picked up a small number of times. The chain recombines TRBV2 with TRBJ2-5; 7 bases are a match to TRBD2. Germline V gene data show CDR1 as SNHLY and CDR2 as FYNNEI. The CDR3 consists of 14 residues. Trimming removed 7 bases from V and 4 bases from J; junction bases left unmatched: 9. CDR3 protein: CASTIRGGGETQYF. The CDR3 DNA reads as TGTGCCAGCACCATCCGCGGGGGAGGAGAGACCCAGTACTTC.

The V and J genes are TRBV11-2 and TRBJ1-4; a possible D gene is TRBD1 (5 bases). V lost 1 base, J lost 3 bases, and 12 bases lay in between. The CDR3 has 16 amino acids. CDR1 is SGHAT, CDR2 FQNNGV, per germline. The CDR3 loop is CASSLGVGASNEKLFF. CDR3 DNA: TGTGCCAGCAGCTTAGGGGTAGGGGCGTCTAATGAAAAACTGTTTTTT.

V and J are TRBV5-1 and TRBJ2-3; no clear D. Germline V CDR1 and CDR2: SGHRS, YFSETQ. The CDR3 spans 15 residues. Trimming removed 0 bases at V and 0 bases at J, with 8 bases between. DNA for the CDR3: TGCGCCAGCAGCTTGGACTGGGCTAGCACAGATACGCAGTATTTT. It yields the protein CASSLDWASTDTQYF.

This clone has just one count. The chain has TRBV19 and TRBJ1-1; D possibly corresponds to TRBD1 (5 bases). CDR3 length: 14 amino acids. Germline V gene lookup returns CDR1 LNHDA and CDR2 SQIVND (reference sequence). V lost 8 bases to trimming and J lost 2 bases, with 15 bases between them. The CDR3 reads CASLRGTANTEAFF. CDR3 bases: TGTGCCAGTTTAAGGGGAACAGCCAACACTGAAGCTTTCTTT.

This clone was observed a few times. This sequence joins TRBV7-2 and TRBJ1-2; TRBD1 matches 9 bases. This CDR3 region has 15 residues. V was clipped by 4 bases and J by 0 bases; unmatched bases: 3. Per germline, CDR1 SGHTA and CDR2 FQGNSA. CDR3 in amino acids: CASSSQGASNYGYTF. The DNA for the CDR3 is TGTGCCAGCAGCTCACAGGGGGCTTCTAACTATGGCTACACCTTC.

V and J are TRBV7-2 and TRBJ2-1; D gene uncertain. Per the germline V gene, CDR1 is SGHTA and CDR2 is FQGNSA. The CDR3 is 13 residues long. The V end was cut by 1 base, the J end by 5 bases, with 6 bases between. Here the CDR3 reads CASSLVQNNEQFF. The CDR3 DNA reads TGTGCCAGCAGCTTAGTCCAGAACAATGAGCAGTTCTTC.

The chain uses TRBV19 and TRBJ1-4; 7 nucleotides match TRBD1. V dropped 4 bases and J dropped 12; count of bases not matched to a gene: 8. Germline-derived CDR1 and CDR2 are LNHDA and SQIVND (reference sequence). The CDR3 extends over 13 amino acids. This chain's CDR3 is CASSTTGRGQLFF. DNA for the CDR3: TGTGCCAGTAGTACGACAGGGCGGGGTCAACTGTTTTTT.

This rearrangement joins TRBV2 to TRBJ1-2; TRBD1 matches 9 bases. The CDR3 runs 15 residues. Per germline, CDR1 SNHLY and CDR2 FYNNEI. J gave up 5 bases and V 5 bases, and 9 bases lay outside the gene matches. CDR3 loop: CASSKQGAKLYGYTF. The CDR3, as DNA: TGTGCCAGCAGTAAACAGGGGGCCAAGTTATATGGCTACACCTTC.

The chain combines TRBV10-3 with TRBJ2-3; TRBD2 aligns across 11 bases. The CDR3 contains 16 residues. CDR1 ENHRY and CDR2 SYGVKD come from the germline V gene. The trim removed 8 bases at V and 3 bases at J, leaving 10 bases unmatched. The CDR3 bases are TGTGCCATCCAGCCTAGCGGGGGGCTGGGAACAGATACGCAGTATTTT. It translates to CAIQPSGGLGTDTQYF.

V gene TRBV28 combines with J gene TRBJ1-1; no reliable D call. Per germline, CDR1 MDHEN and CDR2 SYDVKM. The germline V and J ends were trimmed by 0 bases and 1 base, with 9 bases remaining between them. The CDR3 sequence is 15 residues long. The CDR3 is CASSLWGLPNTEAFF. CDR3 in DNA: TGTGCCAGCAGTTTATGGGGCCTGCCGAACACTGAAGCTTTCTTT. Based on the CDR3 plus reference TRBV28 and TRBJ1-1, the full variable domain is DVKVTQSSRYLVKRTGEKVFLECVQDMDHENMFWYRQDPGLGLRLIYFSYDVKMKEKGDIPEGYSVSREKKERFSLILESASTNQTSMYLCASSLWGLPNTEAFFGQGTRLTVV.

V and J are TRBV29-1 and TRBJ1-2, with D possibly matching TRBD1 (6 bases). The V and J ends lost 6 bases and 2 bases respectively, with 13 bases between them. From germline, CDR1 is SQVTM and CDR2 ANQGSEA. The length of the CDR3 is 13 residues. Written as DNA, the CDR3 is TGCAGCGTCAATCTACAGGGAAACTATGGCTACACCTTC. Residues: CSVNLQGNYGYTF. Combining the CDR3 with reference TRBV29-1 and TRBJ1-2 gives the whole variable domain SAVISQKPSRDICQRGTSLTIQCQVDSQVTMMFWYRQQPGQSLTLIATANQGSEATYESGFVIDKFPISRPNLTFSTLTVSNMSPEDSSIYLCSVNLQGNYGYTFGSGTRLTVV.

The sample holds a few counts of this clone. This chain joins TRBV9 and TRBJ2-1; 10 bases line up with TRBD2. The CDR3 length is 15 residues. Germline V gene lookup returns CDR1 SGDLS and CDR2 YYNGEE. V shed 4 bases and J 5 bases; nucleotides not matched to a gene: 6. As DNA, the CDR3 is TGTGCCAGCAGCCCTCTAGCGGGGGAAAACAATGAGCAGTTCTTC. Translating it yields CASSPLAGENNEQFF. Complete variable domain (other parts from reference TRBV9 and TRBJ2-1): DSGVTQTPKHLITATGQRVTLRCSPRSGDLSVYWYQQSLDQGLQFLIQYYNGEERAKGNILERFSAQQFPDLHSELNLSSLELGDSALYFCASSPLAGENNEQFFGPGTRLTVL.